This T cell receptor (beta chain) was found in a study of T cell repertoires in cytomegalovirus infection. Study-level points and caveats: CMV-specific TCR beta clonotypes restricted by HLA-C dominated the ex vivo response.

This clonotype was seen many times. What it binds is unknown. TCRdb analysed the reads with MiXCR anew, one entry per CDR3 protein. The sample includes around 230,000 distinct CDR3 sequences, approximately 7% of them seen just once. The CDR3 consists of 15 residues. Germline V CDR1 and CDR2: SQVTM, ANQGSEA. Deletions cut 0 bases from V and 2 bases from J, with 13 bases between. The V gene is TRBV29-1, the J gene TRBJ1-1; a possible D gene is TRBD1 (6 bases). The sample was PBMCs. The origin of this receptor is a human donor in good health (CMV status not recorded). Some clones in this sample may be carry-over from other donors' samples. CDR3 DNA sequence: TGCAGCGTTGAAGATCCCCGGGGGCCCAACACTGAAGCTTTCTTT. Translation: CSVEDPRGPNTEAFF.